This is a list of T cell receptor beta chains from one sample in a study of memory CD4+ T cells and cytomegalovirus serostatus. Sequencing used immunoSEQ multiplex PCR; TCRdb keeps in-frame clones, though not all of them. The sample lists 45,000 to 55,000 clones, roughly 72% occurring once. The sample comprised memory CD4+ T cells from blood. Receptor source: an adult in good health and CMV-seronegative. The CDR3 runs from the conserved cysteine through the conserved F or W. The D gene is left open where the match is weak. Size is stated for part of the rows, as once, few or many counts, or as a class when the clone is expanded.

clone size	D gene	V gene	CDR3 length	J gene	CDR3 protein	CDR3 DNA
.	.	TRBV21-1	10	TRBJ1-2	CACEGKGYTF	TGTGCCTGCGAGGGGAAAGGCTACACCTTC
.	.	TRBV19	15	TRBJ1-1	CASSPGGGSNTEAFF	TGTGCCAGTAGTCCCGGCGGGGGGTCGAACACTGAAGCTTTCTTT
.	.	TRBV5-6	16	TRBJ1-1	CASSLFRGEGATEAFF	TGTGCCAGCAGCTTGTTTAGGGGGGAAGGAGCGACTGAAGCTTTCTTT
once	.	TRBV28	13	TRBJ2-3	CASLSYNPRTQYF	TGTGCCAGCCTAAGTTACAACCCGCGTACGCAGTATTTT
.	.	TRBV5-4	16	TRBJ1-2	CASSLAGTGARYGYTF	TGTGCCAGCAGCTTGGCCGGGACGGGGGCCCGCTATGGCTACACCTTC
.	.	TRBV9	16	TRBJ2-7	CASSFEGGGMSYEQYF	TGTGCCAGCAGCTTCGAAGGAGGGGGGATGTCCTACGAGCAGTACTTC
.	.	TRBV30	15	TRBJ2-5	CAWSAIGQVQETQYF	TGTGCCTGGAGTGCTATAGGGCAGGTACAAGAGACCCAGTACTTC
.	.	TRBV6-1	11	TRBJ2-7	CASNLAYEQYF	TGTGCCAGCAATTTAGCGTACGAGCAGTACTTC
.	.	TRBV11-1	11	TRBJ2-7	CASSTAHEQYF	TGTGCCAGCTCCACCGCCCACGAGCAGTACTTC
.	.	TRBV5-6	16	TRBJ2-3	CASSSGGRGRIDTQYF	TGTGCCAGCAGCTCGGGGGGCAGGGGAAGAATAGATACGCAGTATTTT